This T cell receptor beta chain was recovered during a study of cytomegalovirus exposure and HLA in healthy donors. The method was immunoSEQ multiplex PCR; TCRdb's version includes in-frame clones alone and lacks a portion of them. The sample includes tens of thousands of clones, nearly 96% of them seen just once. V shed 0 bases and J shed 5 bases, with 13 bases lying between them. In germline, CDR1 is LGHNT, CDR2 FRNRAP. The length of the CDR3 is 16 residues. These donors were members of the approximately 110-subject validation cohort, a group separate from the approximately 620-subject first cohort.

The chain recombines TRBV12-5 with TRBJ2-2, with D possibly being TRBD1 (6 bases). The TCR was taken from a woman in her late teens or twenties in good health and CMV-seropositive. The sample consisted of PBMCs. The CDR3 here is CASGLVTHRATGELFF. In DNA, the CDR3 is TGTGCTAGTGGTTTGGTAACTCACAGGGCTACCGGGGAGCTGTTTTTT.